This T cell receptor (beta chain) originates from a study of molecular identifiers for immune sequencing clone quantification. Trimming removed 5 bases from V and 2 bases from J; junction bases left unmatched: 9. Germline CDR1 reads MNHNY; CDR2 reads SVGAGI (reference sequence). This CDR3 has 16 residues. From the PCR reads, TCRdb called clonotypes with MiXCR, one entry per CDR3 protein. Of 68,000 or so distinct CDR3 sequences listed, 15% to 20% were seen once; the top ten hold over 1.2%. This clonotype was picked up many times. This sequence originates from a human donor in good health. Some libraries in this study had Jurkat cell RNA spiked in. J is TRBJ2-1 and V is TRBV6-6; 7 nucleotides match TRBD1. The sample was naive CD8+ T cells from blood, with Jurkat cell RNA spiked in. Subset reported: FACS-sorted CD8+CD4-CCR7+CD45RA+ naive T cells. The CDR3 region is CASSAVQGWTYNEQFF. CDR3 sequence (DNA): TGTGCCAGCAGTGCTGTACAGGGGTGGACCTACAATGAGCAGTTCTTC.